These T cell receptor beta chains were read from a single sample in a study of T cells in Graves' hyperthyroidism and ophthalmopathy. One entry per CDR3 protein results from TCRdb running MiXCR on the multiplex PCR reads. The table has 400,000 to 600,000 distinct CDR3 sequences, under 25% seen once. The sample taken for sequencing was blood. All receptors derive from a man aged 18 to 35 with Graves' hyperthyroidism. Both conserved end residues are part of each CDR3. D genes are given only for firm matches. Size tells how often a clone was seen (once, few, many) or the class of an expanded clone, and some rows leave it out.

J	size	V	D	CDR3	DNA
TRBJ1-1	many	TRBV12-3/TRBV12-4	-	CASSIQREVTEAFF	TGTGCCAGCAGCATCCAACGGGAGGTAACTGAAGCTTTCTTT
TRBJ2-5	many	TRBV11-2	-	CASSLRPMQETQYF	TGTGCCAGCAGCTTGAGACCTATGCAAGAGACCCAGTACTTC
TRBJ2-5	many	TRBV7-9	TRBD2	CASSLYALAGQETQYF	TGTGCCAGCAGCTTATATGCACTAGCGGGGCAAGAGACCCAGTACTTC
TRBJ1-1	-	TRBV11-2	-	CASREGGAHTEAFF	TGTGCCAGCAGAGAGGGGGGGGCGCACACTGAAGCTTTCTTT
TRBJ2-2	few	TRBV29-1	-	CSGTSQRGELFF	TGCAGCGGAACTAGTCAACGCGGGGAGCTGTTTTTT
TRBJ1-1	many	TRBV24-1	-	CATSDLMGGEAFF	TGTGCCACCAGTGATTTGATGGGAGGGGAAGCTTTCTTT
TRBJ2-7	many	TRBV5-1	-	CASSLVDHEQYF	TGCGCCAGCAGCTTAGTCGATCACGAGCAGTACTTC
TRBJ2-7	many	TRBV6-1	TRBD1	CASRPRTGLWEQYF	TGTGCCAGCAGGCCACGGACAGGCCTTTGGGAGCAGTACTTC
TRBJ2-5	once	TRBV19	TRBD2	CASSIVRGEQETQYF	TGTGCCAGTAGTATAGTGCGGGGGGAACAAGAGACCCAGTACTTC
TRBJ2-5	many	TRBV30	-	CAWSARGETQYF	TGTGCCTGGAGTGCCCGAGGAGAGACCCAGTACTTC
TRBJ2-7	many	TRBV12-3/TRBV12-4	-	CASSQRAGGAYEQYF	TGTGCCAGCAGTCAAAGGGCAGGGGGGGCCTACGAGCAGTACTTC
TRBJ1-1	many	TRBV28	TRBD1	CASSLDRVGNTEAFF	TGTGCCAGCAGTTTGGACAGGGTGGGCAACACTGAAGCTTTCTTT
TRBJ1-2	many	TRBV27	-	CASSSSGRPMGYTF	TGTGCCAGCAGTTCTTCAGGGAGGCCGATGGGCTACACCTTC
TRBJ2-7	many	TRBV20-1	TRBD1	CSAETGQVYEQYF	TGCAGTGCTGAGACGGGACAGGTCTACGAGCAGTACTTC
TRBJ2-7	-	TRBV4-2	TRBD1	CASSQVAGGADEREQYF	TGTGCCAGCAGCCAAGTGGCAGGGGGCGCAGACGAGAGGGAGCAGTACTTC
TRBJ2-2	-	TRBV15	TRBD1	CATSRGGTGALPAGELFF	TGTGCCACCAGCAGAGGCGGGACAGGGGCTCTCCCCGCCGGGGAGCTGTTTTTT
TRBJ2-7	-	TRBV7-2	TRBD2	CASSSTSGGLIEQYF	TGTGCCAGCAGCTCTACCTCGGGGGGGCTGATAGAGCAGTACTTC
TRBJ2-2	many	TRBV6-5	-	CASSYSPYSTGELFF	TGTGCCAGCAGTTACTCCCCCTACTCAACCGGGGAGCTGTTTTTT
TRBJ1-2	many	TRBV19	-	CASSIVGYGYTF	TGTGCCAGTAGTATAGTCGGGTATGGCTACACCTTC
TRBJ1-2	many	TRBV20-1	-	CSARVAAQIYGYTF	TGCAGTGCTAGAGTGGCGGCGCAGATCTATGGCTACACCTTC
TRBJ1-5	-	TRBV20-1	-	CSARDGPQHF	TGCAGTGCTAGAGATGGCCCCCAGCATTTT
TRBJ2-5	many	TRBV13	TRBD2	CASSPASGGDQETQYF	TGTGCCAGCAGCCCCGCTAGCGGGGGGGACCAAGAGACCCAGTACTTC
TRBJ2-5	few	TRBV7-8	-	CASSLAALETQYF	TGTGCCAGCAGCTTAGCGGCCCTAGAGACCCAGTACTTC
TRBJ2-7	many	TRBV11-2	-	CASSPETDPVTYF	TGTGCCAGCAGCCCGGAGACGGACCCTGTAACGTACTTC
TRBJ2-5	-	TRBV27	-	CASGLQGPQETQYF	TGTGCCAGCGGTTTGCAGGGGCCCCAAGAGACCCAGTACTTC
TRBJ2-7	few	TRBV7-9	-	CASSLGGGGFDEQYF	TGTGCCAGCAGCTTAGGTGGAGGGGGCTTCGACGAGCAGTACTTC
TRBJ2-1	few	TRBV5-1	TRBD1	CASSRDPGQGYNEQFF	TGCGCCAGCAGTCGAGATCCGGGACAGGGTTACAATGAGCAGTTCTTC
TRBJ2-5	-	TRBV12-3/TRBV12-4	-	CASSQLSGRETQYF	TGTGCCAGCAGCCAATTGTCAGGGCGAGAGACCCAGTACTTC
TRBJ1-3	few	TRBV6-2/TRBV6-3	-	CASNRQFSGNTIYF	TGTGCCAGCAATCGACAGTTCTCTGGAAACACCATATATTTT
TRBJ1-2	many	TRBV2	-	CASSQGNYGYTF	TGTGCCAGCAGCCAGGGAAACTATGGCTACACCTTC
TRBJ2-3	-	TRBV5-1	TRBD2	CASSPLVERGHTDTQYF	TGCGCCAGCAGCCCCCTGGTCGAGCGGGGGCACACAGATACGCAGTATTTT
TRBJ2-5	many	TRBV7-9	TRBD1	CASSLQGATQYF	TGTGCCAGCAGCTTACAGGGGGCGACCCAGTACTTC
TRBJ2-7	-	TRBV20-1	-	CSARRLDTYEQYF	TGCAGTGCTAGGCGGCTAGATACCTACGAGCAGTACTTC
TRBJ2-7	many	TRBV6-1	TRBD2	CASSGTSGGSYEQYF	TGTGCCAGCAGCGGGACTAGCGGGGGGAGCTACGAGCAGTACTTC
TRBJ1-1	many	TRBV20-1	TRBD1	CSADPQGAAGLGTEAFF	TGCAGTGCTGACCCACAGGGGGCCGCCGGTTTGGGCACTGAAGCTTTCTTT
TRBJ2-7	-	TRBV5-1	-	CASSQTPTYEQYF	TGCGCCAGCAGCCAGACACCTACCTACGAGCAGTACTTC